The source of this TCR beta chain is a study of T cell changes during pregnancy in multiple sclerosis. Measured with immunoSEQ multiplex PCR; TCRdb has only the in-frame clones, and not every one. The sample lists about 59,000 clones; 92% were seen once. Germline loops: CDR1 SGHAT, CDR2 FQNNGV. CDR3 length equals 15 residues. V was clipped by 2 bases and J by 6 bases; unmatched bases: 8. The chain employs TRBV11-2 and TRBJ1-2; 8 bases map to TRBD1. The clonotype comes from a female donor with multiple sclerosis, enrolled in a pregnancy study. The sequences come from peripheral blood, collected in the first trimester of pregnancy. The CDR3 DNA follows: TGTGCCAGCAGCTTATGGCCAGGGGGCCCAGATGGCTACACCTTC. This gives the protein CASSLWPGGPDGYTF.